This TCR beta chain came from a study of read filtering for tumor transcriptome and immune sequencing (dated by TCRdb to the early 2020s). Turning to the overall study: The cohort consisted of roughly 16 male and some 15 female patients, with a mean age of about 70 years and an age range of about 40 to 85. By revised international staging, roughly 8 patients were R-ISS I, roughly 17 were R-ISS II and 7 were R-ISS III. After DNase treatment, whole-transcriptome libraries were prepared using the TruSeq RNA Access Library Prep Kit. TCR-region mapped reads per sample ranged from about 3.5 to 10.27 million with IR-seq versus only roughly 75 to 1273 with RNA-seq. Using the same bone marrow samples, the study compared TCR repertoires obtained by targeted immune repertoire sequencing with those obtained by bulk whole-transcriptome sequencing. A main aim was a read-filtering strategy for immune repertoire data, specifically whether clonotypes supported by a single read should be removed. The paper's findings and limits, for the study overall: Single-read clonotypes made up about 82% of clonotypes but 3% to 3.5% of total reads in IR-seq, and under 75% of clonotypes and 35% to 55% of reads in RNA-seq. The sorted CD138-negative fraction was composed of a mixed bone marrow immune population rather than of purified T cells. Compared with RNA-seq, IR-seq captured clonotypes at much higher depth and more reliably, and a smaller IR-seq throughput was enough to identify most shared clonotypes. The correlation between IR-seq and RNA-seq shared clonotype proportions rose when single-read clonotypes were removed.

Every patient had bone marrow sampled at the time of active disease. Isolation of bone marrow mononuclear cells was performed by Ficoll-Hypaque density gradient centrifugation. To remove myeloma plasma cells, the cells were labeled with CD138 magnetic microbeads on a MACS separator, and CD138-negative cells were then collected by negative selection. Flow cytometry with CD138 antibodies on an Attune NxT was used to check how pure the isolated cells were. Total RNA was extracted using TRIzol reagent and was quantified on a NanoDrop spectrophotometer. For each patient, paired RNA-seq and IR-seq were run on the CD138-negative bone marrow sample from that patient. TCR libraries were built from 400 ng RNA with the Immunoverse kit, using molecular barcoded adaptors covering alpha/delta and beta/gamma chains. TCR library preparation was performed with the same RNA that was used for transcriptome sequencing. Sequencing of the TCR libraries was done on an Illumina HiSeq 4000 with 2 x 150 cycles. The paper's data handling went like this. With MiXCR, TCR reads were aligned to human V, D, J and C references and assembled into CDR3 clonotypes, with quality filtering and error correction included. The tcR package in R was used to analyze clonotype counts and gene usage diversity. Raw mapping reads were checked after the RNA-seq reads had been mapped by STAR aligner version 2.5.3a onto the human GRCh37 genome. To test how sequencing depth affects detected clonotypes, IR-seq fastq files were randomly downsampled with Seqtk 1.3. TCRdb redid the processing of the public reads, applying fastp at Q25 and MiXCR, and retained in-frame beta chains. Rows with one shared CDR3 protein collapse into an entry with the most common genes and DNA. These V and J calls rely on TCRdb rather than the paper's analysis. Present in this sample are 75,000 to 90,000 distinct CDR3 sequences, roughly 12% of which were seen just once. 15% of the sample is in the top ten clones.

The CDR1 and CDR2 encoded by the germline V gene are SNHLY and FYNNEI. V and J are truncated by 5 bases and 5 bases respectively, leaving an intervening sequence of 10 bases. The CDR3, cysteine through phenylalanine, is 12 amino acids long. Only the CDR3 DNA stays, 36 bases, in frame from base 1. This clonotype has at least ten counts. Its antigen is still unknown. No clone much larger than this one lies a single base away; base qualities are absent. The receptor comes from a donor at least 40 years old with multiple myeloma. The chain is assembled from TRBV2 and TRBJ2-7; the D segment could be TRBD1, given 6 matching bases. The sample was a population of CD138-negative cells sorted from bone marrow. Per the publication, the cell subset or site label means: bone marrow mononuclear cells depleted of CD138+ plasma/myeloma cells by negative magnetic selection. The nucleotides are TGTGCCAGCAGTCCAACAGGGAACGAGCAGTACTTC. The resulting protein is CASSPTGNEQYF.